This entry describes one TCR beta chain. The antigen this receptor binds is unknown. Base qualities are not recorded, but no much larger clone differs from it by a single base. Sample time point, as interpreted from the label and publication: cells obtained before transplantation from donor or recipient. CD3+CD4+ and CD3+CD8+ populations were FACS-sorted from unstimulated pre-transplant donor and recipient cells taken from spleen or lymph nodes. The data were taken from a study of graft-versus-host responses after intestinal transplantation (dated by TCRdb to the early 2020s). Some background on the complete study: The transplants that recipients got were multivisceral, liver-intestinal, or isolated intestinal. A peak of at least 4% donor T cells among recipient peripheral blood mononuclear cells was the definition used for donor T cell macrochimerism. To identify alloreactive clones, pre-transplant mixed lymphocyte reaction products were sequenced and compared with unstimulated pre-transplant donor and recipient T cells. A cohort of around 25 intestinal transplant recipients, including one retransplant, was enrolled, and 3 patients lacking pretransplant specimens were excluded. After intestinal transplantation, graft-versus-host and host-versus-graft alloreactive T cell clones in the graft, circulation and bone marrow were tracked using bulk TCR-beta CDR3 sequencing. Rather than being sequenced by the commercial service, samples from a few later patients were sequenced in-house on an Illumina MiSeq and processed with MiXCR. Every recipient was given anti-thymocyte globulin induction, then maintenance tacrolimus and steroids for 2 to 3 years. Overall study outcomes, separate from this receptor: In patients with donor T cell macrochimerism, the allografts had high GvH to HvG T cell clonal ratios. Conclusions were limited by the relatively low number and heterogeneity of intestinal transplant patients. GvH clones turned up in recipient bone marrow, with some appearing earlier in ileal mucosa or blood, a pattern consistent with an intestinal mucosal origin. Early after transplant, declines in HvG clones were associated with peak levels of circulating GvH clones.

There are 16 amino acids in the CDR3, from cysteine to phenylalanine inclusive. Left in the record is the CDR3 DNA by itself, 48 bases read in frame from the first base. Deletion took 2 bases off V and 4 bases off J, with a span of 17 bases between the germline ends. CDR1 and CDR2, looked up from the germline V gene, are MGHRA and YSYEKL. Libraries were constructed by the immunoSEQ multiplex PCR assay. For most patients, genomic DNA was isolated using the Qiagen DNeasy Blood and Tissue Kit and was shipped frozen to Adaptive Biotechnologies for TCR sequencing. High-throughput TCR-beta CDR3 sequencing of genomic DNA from most patients was performed by Adaptive Biotechnologies. As for how the authors treated the data: Adaptive's ImmunoSEQ software was the source of the TCR sequencing data for around 20 patients, while a few other patients were processed with MiXCR and VDJtools. To correct CD4 versus CD8 sorting errors, sequences present in both subsets at a frequency ratio below 5:1 were removed. Because the origin of CDR3 nucleotide sequences shared between donor and recipient could not be assigned, those sequences were removed. At least 2-fold expansion over unstimulated cells and a minimum CFSE-low frequency of 0.002% (template counts) or 0.001% (read counts) were required for clones to be classified as alloreactive. Mappable clones were those detected in sequenced pre-transplant spleen, lymph node, or MLR CFSE-low populations of the donor or recipient. The cumulative frequency of alloreactive clones was calculated as a percentage of all sequences, weighted by copy number. TCRdb stores this immuneACCESS table with in-frame sequences only. Part of the clones is absent; in the studies checked, under half of the shortfall reflects unresolved V genes, and no reason is known for the rest. V and J calls and clone size follow that table, whereas D and trimming were derived from the DNA. Counted in this sample were around 97,000 clones; roughly 93% of them appeared once. The ten largest clonotypes hold 0.95% to 1.5% of the sample.

Sample: unstimulated CD8+ T cells sorted from spleen or lymph node cells, taken before intestinal transplant. This receptor chain uses TRBV4-1 and TRBJ2-5; a confident D gene designation cannot be given. The clonotype originates from a human donor who received an intestinal transplant. The CDR3 reads as follows: CASSQSPGVYTETQYF. The DNA sequence is given as TGCGCCAGCAGCCAATCCCCGGGTGTCTACACAGAGACCCAGTACTTC.